This entry lists 3 T cell receptor beta chains sequenced from one sample in a study of blood T cell repertoires in COVID-19 (dated by TCRdb to the early 2020s). Libraries were built with the immunoSEQ multiplex PCR assay. TCRdb took this table from immuneACCESS and kept in-frame rearrangements with V and J called. Such tables lack part of the clones; where checked against another copy, unresolved V genes explain under half of the gap, and the rest is unexplained. The sample table lists about 210,000 clones, 75% to 85% of them with a count of one. 9.2% of the sample is in the top ten clones. The sequencing sample was made of PBMCs or T cells enriched from blood (not recorded which). The receptor source for this set is a man in his forties or fifties who had recovered from COVID-19.

V is TRBV19 and J is TRBJ1-1; 9 positions match TRBD1. V dropped 5 bases and J dropped 6; count of bases not matched to a gene: 7. The CDR3 is 14 residues long. Germline CDR1 and CDR2: LNHDA and SQIVND (reference sequence). CDR3 amino acids: CASSATGGGSEAFF. CDR3 DNA: TGTGCCAGTAGTGCCACAGGGGGCGGATCTGAAGCTTTCTTT.

V gene TRBV29-1 combines with J gene TRBJ2-7; TRBD1 might be the D (6 bases). Germline assignment: CDR1 SQVTM and CDR2 ANQGSEA. Trimming left V 7 bases short and J 5 bases short, with 24 bases between. There are 15 residues in the CDR3. CDR3 bases: TGCAGCGCGAGATACAGGGCCAAAGAGAGAGACGAGCAGTACTTC. Translation: CSARYRAKERDEQYF.

This rearrangement joins TRBV18 to TRBJ1-5; the D is unclear. Germline CDR1 KGHSH, CDR2 LQKENI. This CDR3 is built from 13 residues. The germline V and J ends were trimmed by 3 bases and 6 bases, with 9 bases remaining between them. CDR3 sequence reads: CASSPLGGQPQHF. The CDR3 DNA reads TGTGCCAGCTCACCCCTAGGCGGTCAGCCCCAGCATTTT.